One T cell receptor (beta chain) is described in this entry. Its antigen is unknown. Within one base of it there is no much larger clone, and no base qualities were kept. For repertoire sequencing, TCR beta CDR3 regions were amplified from RNA transcripts. A first-round RT-PCR used HTBI primers with the Qiagen OneStep RT-PCR kit, followed by a second-round multiplex PCR, size selection and purification. Libraries were sequenced paired-end with 100 bp reads on an Illumina HiSeq2000. Per the authors' processing: SOAPnuke was used to process the reads, throwing out any read that had adapters, had uncalled bases, had a mean Phred below 15, or lacked an exact constant-primer or identifier match. COPE v1.2.5 was used to merge the high-quality paired reads. Each unique nucleotide sequence was defined as a clonotype, and clonotypes were aligned to IMGT TRB V, D and J references with MiTCR v1.1. The analysis was limited to V-J combinations with a frequency above 0.0001, which together covered roughly 99% of the repertoires. For each V-J combination, a TCR clonal expansion and chaos score was defined as F50 clonal expansion divided by the chaos observed in the TCRdist matrix. Welch's t-statistics and random forest were used to reduce features to some 13 V-J combinations, which were fed into a naive Bayes classifier. Thyroid-blood repertoire similarity was quantified with the Morisita-Horn index. TCRdb reprocessed the public reads (quality trimming at Q25 with fastp, clone calling with MiXCR) and kept in-frame beta chains. Each CDR3 protein gets just one entry, which takes the most common genes and DNA from the rows behind it. TCRdb's processing, not the authors', yielded these V and J calls. Present in this sample are a few hundred thousand distinct CDR3 sequences, approximately 15% of which were seen just once. The top ten clones comprise roughly 7% of the sample.

The sample is drawn from a study of Graves' ophthalmopathy and Graves' hyperthyroidism (dated by TCRdb to the late 2010s). At the level of the whole study: Peripheral blood was collected before any treatment was given, at the time of initial diagnosis. The study used signatures of the TCR beta repertoire to tell Graves' ophthalmopathy apart from Graves' hyperthyroidism and to predict which patients would progress to ophthalmopathy. In total, 135 blood samples were TCR-sequenced: fewer than 50 ophthalmopathy, over 70 hyperthyroidism and some 17 hyperthyroidism-to-ophthalmopathy patients. To explore V-J signatures that separate ophthalmopathy from hyperthyroidism, a discovery set of 100 patients was enrolled, consisting of 43 with ophthalmopathy and about 60 with stable hyperthyroidism. An independent validation cohort was composed of some 19 hyperthyroidism patients and around 16 patients who later progressed from hyperthyroidism to ophthalmopathy. In roughly six hyperthyroidism patients, the T-cell repertoires found in thyroid tissue were compared with those found in blood. After sampling, hyperthyroidism patients received methimazole starting at 30 mg daily, and ophthalmopathy patients received high-dose intravenous methylprednisolone. The approximately 90 discovery patients were randomly split 7:3 into training and test sets.

Hyperthyroidism was defined as stable when no progression to ophthalmopathy occurred within 18 months of follow-up. Patients with hyperthyroidism were aged 18 to 65 years, had been newly diagnosed, and had a disease duration of less than 2 months. Patients were excluded if they had other autoimmune diseases, uncontrolled infections, pregnancy or lactation. Diagnosis relied on clinical symptoms, serum thyroxine, TRAb, thyroid ultrasound and orbital computed tomography. Ficoll-Paque density gradient centrifugation was used to isolate PBMCs from around 10 ml of fresh peripheral blood. Total RNA was extracted with Trizol reagent and quality-checked on an Agilent 2100 Bioanalyzer. For CDR1 and CDR2, the germline V gene (reference sequence) lists DFQATT and SNEGSKA. V drops 6 bases and J drops 3 bases, leaving 14 bases in between. Its CDR3 holds 13 amino acids, cysteine through phenylalanine. Only the CDR3 DNA is retained, 39 bases long and in frame from the first base.

Here is what the overall study found, with its caveats: Ophthalmopathy was separated from stable hyperthyroidism by the 13-signature model with roughly 88% sensitivity and just under 84% specificity in cross-validation and with 80%/75% in the test set. In validation, the model predicted ophthalmopathy progression with 70.59% sensitivity and less than 80% specificity; roughly 11 predicted patients were CT-confirmed with GO in a median of approximately 6.2 months. No statistical method was used to predetermine the sample size, and group allocation was not hidden from the investigators. Most of the expanded thyroid clonotypes with a frequency above 0.001 were also detected in blood, and it was suggested that the thyroid immune response may be reflected by blood repertoires.

The sequenced sample consisted of peripheral blood. The sequence came from a woman aged 18-29 years with stable Graves' hyperthyroidism. Donor details come from another sample of the same person, matched by shared clones. The rearranged chain carries TRBV20-1 and TRBJ1-1, with TRBD1 perhaps the D gene, on 5 matching bases. CDR3 protein: CSAPGWSDTEAFF. The nucleotide sequence reads TGCAGTGCCCCAGGGTGGTCGGACACTGAAGCTTTCTTT.